The 10 T cell receptor beta chains given below trace back to one sample, sequenced in a study of blood T cell repertoires in COVID-19. Repertoires were generated with immunoSEQ multiplex PCR, while TCRdb's copy carries only in-frame clones and drops some. The sample shows about 190,000 clones, about 87% of them seen only once. Sequences were obtained from peripheral blood. Source of these receptors: a woman under 30 who had recovered from COVID-19.

This clone has a handful of counts. Because the CDR3's place on the DNA is in doubt, the DNA is left out and the CDR3 is given as listed by TCRdb. The CDR3 protein is CASSFGAGAFTF. The rearrangement joins TRBV6-5 to TRBJ1-2. In germline, CDR1 is MNHEY, CDR2 SVGAGI. Termini included, the CDR3 measures 12 amino acids.

The V gene is TRBV6-2 or TRBV6-3, the J gene TRBJ1-1, with TRBD1 as a possible D gene (5 bases). This CDR3 region has 15 residues. Trimming cost V 2 bases and J 0 bases, with 10 bases left between them. Germline V gene data show CDR1 as MNHEY and CDR2 as SVGEGT. Here the CDR3 reads CASSYKMTVNTEAFF. In DNA form, the CDR3 reads TGTGCCAGCAGTTACAAAATGACAGTGAACACTGAAGCTTTCTTT.

Here the CDR3 reads CASSPPGLAGGHEQFF. The CDR3, as DNA: TGTGCCAGCTCACCCCCGGGACTAGCGGGAGGGCATGAGCAGTTCTTC. V is TRBV18 and J is TRBJ2-1; 16 nucleotides agree with TRBD2. J lost 8 bases, V lost 3 bases, and 4 bases had no gene match. CDR1 is KGHSH, CDR2 LQKENI, per germline. This CDR3 has 16 residues.

The V call is TRBV4-2, the J call TRBJ1-2, with a tentative D call TRBD1 (5 bases). The CDR3 loop spans 14 amino acids. Germline V lookup: CDR1 LGHNA, CDR2 YNFKEQ. The ends were cut back, 4 bases at V and 7 bases at J, with 16 bases in the middle. The CDR3 region is CASSPVQGTGGYTF. As DNA, the CDR3 is TGTGCCAGCAGCCCGGTCCAAGGCACAGGTGGCTACACCTTC.

This chain uses TRBV6-6 with TRBJ2-2; 9 bases are shared with TRBD2. The germline V gene encodes CDR1 MNHNY and CDR2 SVGAGI (reference sequence). The CDR3 is 15 amino acids. V dropped 6 bases and J dropped 3; count of bases not matched to a gene: 5. CDR3 DNA: TGTGCCAGCAGACCTCGACTAGCGGACACCGGGGAGCTGTTTTTT. Its translation is CASRPRLADTGELFF.

The chain links TRBV6-6 to TRBJ2-1; the match to TRBD1 covers 7 bases. The J segment lost 4 bases and the V segment lost 8 bases, leaving 2 bases of the junction unmatched. This CDR3 has 12 residues. The germline gives CDR1 MNHNY, CDR2 SVGAGI (reference sequence). CDR3 nucleotides: TGTGCCAGCGGGACAGCTTACAATGAGCAGTTCTTC. It specifies CASGTAYNEQFF.

The V call is TRBV11-3, the J call TRBJ2-1; maybe TRBD1 (7 bases). Germline V gives CDR1 SGHNT, CDR2 YENEEA. The V gene lost 5 bases and the J gene lost 6 bases, with 11 bases spanning the gap. This CDR3 has 13 amino acids. CDR3 DNA: TGTGCCAGCAGCGCAGGGGGAGGCAATGAGCAGTTCTTC. Amino acids: CASSAGGGNEQFF.

This chain joins TRBV4-2 and TRBJ2-3, with D possibly being TRBD1 (6 bases). The CDR3 contains 16 residues. V was clipped by 0 bases and J by 3 bases, with 13 bases between them. Per the germline V gene, CDR1 is LGHNA and CDR2 is YNFKEQ. CDR3: CASSQDRGGGTDTQYF. The CDR3 nucleotides read TGTGCCAGCAGCCAAGACAGGGGCGGAGGAACAGATACGCAGTATTTT.

The gene calls are TRBV5-1 and TRBJ1-2, with 9 bases that match TRBD1. Germline CDR1 reads SGHRS; CDR2 reads YFSETQ. The junction had 10 bases not matched to a gene; V was cut back by 5 bases and J by 5 bases. The CDR3 consists of 15 residues. In DNA, the CDR3 is TGCGCCAGCAGACAGTACCCCGGGACAGGGTATGGCTACACCTTC. Translating it yields CASRQYPGTGYGYTF.

The chain recombines TRBV30 with TRBJ1-2, with TRBD1 matching over 9 bases. V shed 5 bases, J shed 2 bases, and the junction held 0 bases outside the gene matches. The CDR3 runs to 12 residues. Looked up from germline, CDR1 is GTSNPN and CDR2 is SVGIG (reference sequence). The CDR3 coding sequence is TGTGCCTGGGGGACAGGGAACTATGGCTACACCTTC. Translating gives CAWGTGNYGYTF.